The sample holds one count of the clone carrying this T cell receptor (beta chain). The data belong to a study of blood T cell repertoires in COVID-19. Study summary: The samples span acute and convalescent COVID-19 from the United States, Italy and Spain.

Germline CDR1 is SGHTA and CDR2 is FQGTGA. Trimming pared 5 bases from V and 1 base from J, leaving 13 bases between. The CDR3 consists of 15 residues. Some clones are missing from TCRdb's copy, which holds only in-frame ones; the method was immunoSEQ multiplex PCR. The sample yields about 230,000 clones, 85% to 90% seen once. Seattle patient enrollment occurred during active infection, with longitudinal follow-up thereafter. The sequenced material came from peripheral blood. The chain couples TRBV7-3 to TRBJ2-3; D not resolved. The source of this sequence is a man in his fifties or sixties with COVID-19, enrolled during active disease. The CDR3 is CASSAQGARTDTQYF. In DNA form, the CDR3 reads TGTGCCAGCAGCGCTCAAGGAGCCCGCACAGATACGCAGTATTTT.